Presented here are 25 T cell receptor beta chains from one specimen sequenced in a study of OX40 agonist ivuxolimab in advanced cancers. TCRdb's copy holds only in-frame clones and misses some; the assay was immunoSEQ multiplex PCR. The sample contains roughly 60,000 clones, roughly 85% of which appear only once. Sequences were derived from CD4+ or CD8+ T cells sorted from blood, sampled in a trial of the OX40 agonist ivuxolimab. All receptors derive from an adult with an advanced solid tumor such as melanoma, head and neck, liver or kidney cancer.

The chain links TRBV29-1 to TRBJ2-5; 10 bases fit TRBD2. The CDR3 loop spans 14 amino acids. The junction had 7 bases not matched to a gene; V was cut back by 4 bases and J by 5 bases. Germline-derived CDR1 and CDR2 are SQVTM and ANQGSEA. Written as DNA, the CDR3 is TGCAGCGTTGGTCGTAGCGGGGGGATGGAGACCCAGTACTTC. This codes for CSVGRSGGMETQYF.

V usage is TRBV6-5 and J usage is TRBJ2-5, with D possibly TRBD1 on 5 matching bases. The CDR3 extends over 13 amino acids. Trimming left V 6 bases short and J 2 bases short, with 10 bases between. Germline V gives CDR1 MNHEY, CDR2 SVGAGI. The CDR3 protein is CASRRQNQETQYF. The CDR3 DNA sequence: TGTGCCAGCAGGCGACAGAATCAAGAGACCCAGTACTTC.

In this sample, this clone turned up once. The V call is TRBV18, the J call TRBJ2-3, with TRBD2 matching over 7 bases. The ends lost 0 bases at V and 5 bases at J; junction bases unmatched: 5. Germline-derived CDR1 and CDR2 are KGHSH and LQKENI. The CDR3 runs 15 residues. The CDR3 here is CASSPPAGERDTQYF. Written as DNA, the CDR3 is TGTGCCAGCTCACCACCGGCGGGGGAGCGAGATACGCAGTATTTT.

The chain has TRBV28 and TRBJ2-1; no clear D gene. Germline V gene data show CDR1 as MDHEN and CDR2 as SYDVKM. Trimming left V 2 bases short and J 9 bases short, with 11 bases between. The CDR3 is 13 amino acids. The CDR3 coding sequence is TGTGCCAGCAGTTTACGGATCGTACCTGAGCAGTTCTTC. Its protein is CASSLRIVPEQFF.

The V and J genes are TRBV6-6 and TRBJ1-1; possibly TRBD1 for D (5 bases). Germline V lookup: CDR1 MNHNY, CDR2 SVGAGI (reference sequence). The V and J ends lost 7 bases and 1 base respectively, with 10 bases between them. This CDR3 region has 13 residues. Here the CDR3 reads CASNQGWNTEAFF. CDR3 DNA sequence: TGTGCCAGCAATCAGGGCTGGAACACTGAAGCTTTCTTT.

This clone occurred a few times. The chain recombines TRBV7-3 with TRBJ2-1; tentative D call: TRBD2 (5 bases). Germline V gives CDR1 SGHTA, CDR2 FQGTGA. Trimming cost V 6 bases and J 3 bases, with 9 bases left between them. CDR3 size: 13 residues. The CDR3 loop reads CASSPGVYNEQFF. The CDR3, as DNA: TGTGCCAGCAGTCCCGGGGTCTACAATGAGCAGTTCTTC.

The chain couples TRBV5-1 to TRBJ2-2; 11 bases match TRBD2. Germline CDR1 and CDR2: SGHRS and YFSETQ. The J segment lost 4 bases and the V segment lost 8 bases, leaving 4 bases of the junction unmatched. The CDR3 is made up of 14 amino acids. CDR3: CASNLAGGTGELFF. CDR3 sequence (DNA): TGCGCCAGTAACCTAGCGGGAGGCACCGGGGAGCTGTTTTTT.

V usage is TRBV10-3 and J usage is TRBJ2-1; no clear D. V was shortened by 3 bases and J by 6 bases, with 3 bases between the two germline ends. Germline values: CDR1 ENHRY, CDR2 SYGVKD. The CDR3 covers 11 residues. The CDR3 region is CAISDLNEQFF. For the CDR3, the DNA is TGTGCCATCAGTGACCTCAATGAGCAGTTCTTC.

The V gene is TRBV28, the J gene TRBJ2-3, with D perhaps matching TRBD2 (7 bases). This CDR3 contains 16 residues. The V end lost 5 bases, the J end lost 6 bases, and 21 bases lay between the germline ends. In germline, CDR1 is MDHEN, CDR2 SYDVKM. In DNA, the CDR3 is TGTGCCAGCAGTGCCCCGCCGGGGGGCGGGAAGGATACGCAGTATTTT. This gives the protein CASSAPPGGGKDTQYF.

The CDR3 DNA follows: TGTGCCAGTAGTATAGATCACTTCTATGGCTACACCTTC. It specifies CASSIDHFYGYTF. This chain connects TRBV19 to TRBJ1-2; D is unclear. In germline, CDR1 is LNHDA, CDR2 SQIVND (reference sequence). The CDR3 is 13 amino acids. V lost 0 bases to trimming and J lost 4 bases, with 6 bases between them.

The chain uses TRBV18 and TRBJ1-2, with a possible D match to TRBD1 (5 bases). The CDR3 is 15 amino acids. Per germline, CDR1 KGHSH and CDR2 LQKENI. V was trimmed by 3 bases and J by 3 bases, leaving 14 bases between them. The CDR3 reads CASSPRQGRDYGYTF. CDR3 nucleotide sequence: TGTGCCAGCTCACCGAGGCAGGGACGTGACTATGGCTACACCTTC.

The gene calls are TRBV28 and TRBJ1-3; the match to TRBD1 covers 8 bases. The germline gives CDR1 MDHEN, CDR2 SYDVKM. This CDR3 comprises 16 residues. J was trimmed by 2 bases and V by 2 bases; bases with no gene match: 5. CDR3: CASSLGQGGPGNTIYF. DNA of the CDR3: TGTGCCAGCAGTTTAGGACAGGGAGGGCCTGGAAACACCATATATTTT.

This sequence joins TRBV4-1 and TRBJ2-3; tentative D call: TRBD2 (5 bases). The CDR3 spans 16 residues. Germline V gene lookup returns CDR1 MGHRA and CDR2 YSYEKL. The ends were cut back, 0 bases at V and 7 bases at J, with 17 bases in the middle. The CDR3 DNA follows: TGCGCCAGCAGCCAAGATCGGACCCGGGGAGTAAATACGCAGTATTTT. This translates into CASSQDRTRGVNTQYF.

The V call is TRBV7-8, the J call TRBJ2-5; either TRBD1 or TRBD2 may supply D (5 bases each). This CDR3 region has 13 residues. V was clipped by 6 bases and J by 2 bases, with 10 bases between them. From germline, CDR1 is SGHVS and CDR2 FQNEAQ. CDR3 nucleotide sequence: TGTGCCAGCAGGGGACGGCAGCAAGAGACCCAGTACTTC. Translating it yields CASRGRQQETQYF.

This clone was observed a few times. This chain connects TRBV5-5 to TRBJ1-4; 7 nucleotides match TRBD1. The germline CDR1 and CDR2 sequences are SGHKS and YYEKEE (reference sequence). The CDR3 is 15 residues long. After removal of 4 bases from V and 3 bases from J, the junction contained 6 bases not matched to a gene. The CDR3 here is CASSRTGVANEKLFF. In DNA, the CDR3 is TGTGCCAGCAGCCGCACAGGGGTTGCTAATGAAAAACTGTTTTTT.

This rearrangement joins TRBV19 to TRBJ1-1; tentatively, D is TRBD1 (5 bases). Trimming removed 5 bases at V and 0 bases at J, with 13 bases between. The CDR3 spans 15 residues. CDR1 and CDR2 (germline): LNHDA, SQIVND (reference sequence). The DNA for the CDR3 is TGTGCCAGTAGTCTACGACAGATCCTGAACACTGAAGCTTTCTTT. Protein product: CASSLRQILNTEAFF.

CDR3 DNA sequence: TGTGCCAGCAGACAGAGCAATCAGCCCCAGCATTTT. As protein: CASRQSNQPQHF. The gene calls are TRBV19 and TRBJ1-5; perhaps TRBD1 as D (5 bases). V lost 9 bases to trimming and J lost 1 base, with 7 bases between them. Germline V lookup: CDR1 LNHDA, CDR2 SQIVND (reference sequence). The CDR3 consists of 12 residues.

In this sample, this clone turned up once. This CDR3 reads CASGGFNEQYF. CDR3 coding DNA: TGTGCCAGCGGCGGTTTCAACGAGCAGTACTTC. The chain couples TRBV19 to TRBJ2-7; no firm D call. This CDR3 has 11 amino acids. V lost 9 bases and J lost 5, with 11 bases in between. Per germline, CDR1 LNHDA and CDR2 SQIVND (reference sequence).

The count of this clone is one. This chain uses TRBV30 with TRBJ2-7; D may be TRBD2 (9 bases). This CDR3 contains 16 residues. The germline V gene has CDR1 GTSNPN and CDR2 SVGIG (reference sequence). V lost 4 bases and J lost 2, with 21 bases in between. The CDR3 DNA follows: TGTGCCTGGAATCAGGGGGCTAGCGGGATTCCCTACGAGCAGTACTTC. It encodes CAWNQGASGIPYEQYF.

The chain employs TRBV19 and TRBJ2-2, with TRBD2 identical over 15 bases. The V and J ends lost 9 bases and 7 bases, in that order; junction bases with no gene match: 9. This CDR3 is built from 16 residues. The V gene's germline CDR1 is LNHDA and CDR2 SQIVND (reference sequence). This CDR3 is CASRTSGGAGDGELFF. CDR3 coding DNA: TGTGCCAGCCGGACTAGCGGGGGGGCCGGGGACGGGGAGCTGTTTTTT.

The chain couples TRBV11-2 to TRBJ2-3, with 12 nucleotides matching TRBD2. J gave up 5 bases and V 3 bases, and 3 bases lay outside the gene matches. From germline, CDR1 is SGHAT and CDR2 FQNNGV. The CDR3 runs 15 residues. The CDR3 spells CASSLGLAGVDTQYF. Here the CDR3 DNA reads TGTGCCAGCAGCTTGGGACTAGCGGGCGTAGATACGCAGTATTTT. Full variable domain (rest looked up from reference TRBV11-2 and TRBJ2-3): EAGVAQSPRYKIIEKRQSVAFWCNPISGHATLYWYQQILGQGPKLLIQFQNNGVVDDSQLPKDRFSAERLKGVDSTLKIQPAKLEDSAVYLCASSLGLAGVDTQYFGPGTRLTVL.

V is TRBV6-6 and J is TRBJ1-1; 8 bases fit TRBD1. J was trimmed by 11 bases and V by 6 bases; bases with no gene match: 11. Germline assignment: CDR1 MNHNY and CDR2 SVGAGI (reference sequence). The CDR3 loop spans 13 amino acids. Here the CDR3 reads CASSPEDRAMAFF. CDR3 nucleotide sequence: TGTGCCAGCAGCCCCGAGGACAGGGCGATGGCTTTCTTT.

This sequence joins TRBV19 and TRBJ1-2; perhaps TRBD1 as D (5 bases). The CDR3 length is 14 residues. The germline V gene has CDR1 LNHDA and CDR2 SQIVND (reference sequence). With 5 bases removed from V and 4 bases from J, the gap between germline ends came to 14 bases. This chain's CDR3 is CASSGPRGTYGYTF. CDR3 bases: TGTGCCAGTAGTGGGCCGAGGGGCACCTATGGCTACACCTTC.

V and J are TRBV2 and TRBJ2-1, with no clear D. Germline V gene data show CDR1 as SNHLY and CDR2 as FYNNEI. The V end was cut by 4 bases, the J end by 5 bases, with 15 bases between. CDR3 length equals 15 residues. The CDR3 DNA reads TGTGCCAGCAGTGGGAAGGCCGGAAGCCACAATGAGCAGTTCTTC. Translating gives CASSGKAGSHNEQFF.

The rearrangement links TRBV7-9 to TRBJ2-2, with D perhaps assigned TRBD1 or TRBD2 (5 bases each). Germline CDR1 is SEHNR and CDR2 is FQNEAQ (reference sequence). The V gene lost 3 bases and the J gene lost 4 bases, with 6 bases spanning the gap. The CDR3 sequence is 13 residues long. CDR3 in DNA: TGTGCCAGCAGCTTTGGGGGCACCGGGGAGCTGTTTTTT. Translation: CASSFGGTGELFF.